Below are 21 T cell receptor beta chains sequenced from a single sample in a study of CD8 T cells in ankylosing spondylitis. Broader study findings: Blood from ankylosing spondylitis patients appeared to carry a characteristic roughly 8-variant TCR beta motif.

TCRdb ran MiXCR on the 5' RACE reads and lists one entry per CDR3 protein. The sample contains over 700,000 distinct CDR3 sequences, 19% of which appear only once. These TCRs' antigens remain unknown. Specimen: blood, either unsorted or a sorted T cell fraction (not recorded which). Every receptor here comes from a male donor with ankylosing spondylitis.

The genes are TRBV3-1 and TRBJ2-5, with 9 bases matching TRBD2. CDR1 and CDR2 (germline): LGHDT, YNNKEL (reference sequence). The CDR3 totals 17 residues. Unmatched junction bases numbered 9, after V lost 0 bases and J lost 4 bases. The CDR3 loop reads CASSQDGSGSWGETQYF. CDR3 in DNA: TGTGCCAGCAGCCAAGATGGTAGCGGGAGTTGGGGAGAGACCCAGTACTTC.

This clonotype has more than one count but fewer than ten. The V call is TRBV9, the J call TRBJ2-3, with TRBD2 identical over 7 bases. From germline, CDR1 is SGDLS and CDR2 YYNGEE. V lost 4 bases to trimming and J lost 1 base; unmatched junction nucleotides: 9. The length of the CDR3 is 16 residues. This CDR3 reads CASSSPVRGGTDTQYF. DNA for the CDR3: TGTGCCAGCAGCTCCCCCGTCCGGGGGGGCACAGATACGCAGTATTTT. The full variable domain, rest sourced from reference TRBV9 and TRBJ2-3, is DSGVTQTPKHLITATGQRVTLRCSPRSGDLSVYWYQQSLDQGLQFLIQYYNGEERAKGNILERFSAQQFPDLHSELNLSSLELGDSALYFCASSSPVRGGTDTQYFGPGTRLTVL.

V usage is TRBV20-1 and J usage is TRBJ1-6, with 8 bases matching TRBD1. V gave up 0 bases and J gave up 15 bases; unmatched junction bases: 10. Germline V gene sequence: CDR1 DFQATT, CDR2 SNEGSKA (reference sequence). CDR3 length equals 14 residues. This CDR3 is CSARDRDRRALLHF. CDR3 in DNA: TGCAGTGCTAGAGATCGGGACAGGCGAGCTCTCCTCCACTTT.

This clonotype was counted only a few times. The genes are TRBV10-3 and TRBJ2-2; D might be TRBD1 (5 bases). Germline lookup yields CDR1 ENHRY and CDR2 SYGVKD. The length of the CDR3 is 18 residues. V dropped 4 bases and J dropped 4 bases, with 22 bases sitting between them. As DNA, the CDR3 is TGTGCCATCAGTGGGTCGCCTCGCGCAGGGTTACGCACCGGGGAGCTGTTTTTT. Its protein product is CAISGSPRAGLRTGELFF.

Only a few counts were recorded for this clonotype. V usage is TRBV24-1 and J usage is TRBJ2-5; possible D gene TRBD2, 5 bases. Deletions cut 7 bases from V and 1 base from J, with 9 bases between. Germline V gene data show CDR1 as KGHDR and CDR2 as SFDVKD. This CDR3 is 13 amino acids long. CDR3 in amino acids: CATRSSGQETQYF. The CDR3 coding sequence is TGTGCCACCAGGTCGAGCGGCCAAGAGACCCAGTACTTC.

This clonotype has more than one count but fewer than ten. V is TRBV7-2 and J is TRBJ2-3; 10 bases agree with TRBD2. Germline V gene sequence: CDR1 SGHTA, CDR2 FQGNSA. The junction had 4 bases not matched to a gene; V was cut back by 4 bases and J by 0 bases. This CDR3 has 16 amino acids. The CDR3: CASSSTLAGSTDTQYF. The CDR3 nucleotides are TGTGCCAGCAGCTCGACACTAGCGGGAAGCACAGATACGCAGTATTTT.

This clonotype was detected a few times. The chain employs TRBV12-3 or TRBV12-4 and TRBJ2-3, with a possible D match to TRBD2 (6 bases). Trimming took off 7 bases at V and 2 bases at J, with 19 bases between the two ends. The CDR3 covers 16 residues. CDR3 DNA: TGTGCCAGCACCTTCGCCCGGGACTTGTACACAGATACGCAGTATTTT. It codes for CASTFARDLYTDTQYF.

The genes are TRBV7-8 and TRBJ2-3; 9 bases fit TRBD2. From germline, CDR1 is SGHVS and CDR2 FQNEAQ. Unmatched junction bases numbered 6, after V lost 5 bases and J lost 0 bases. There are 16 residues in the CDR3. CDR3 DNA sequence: TGTGCCAGCAGCGCGGGGGCGGGGGGGAGCACAGATACGCAGTATTTT. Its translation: CASSAGAGGSTDTQYF. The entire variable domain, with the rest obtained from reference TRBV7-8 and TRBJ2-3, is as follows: GAGVSQSPRYKVAKRGQDVALRCDPISGHVSLFWYQQALGQGPEFLTYFQNEAQLDKSGLPSDRFFAERPEGSVSTLKIQRTQQEDSAVYLCASSAGAGGSTDTQYFGPGTRLTVL.

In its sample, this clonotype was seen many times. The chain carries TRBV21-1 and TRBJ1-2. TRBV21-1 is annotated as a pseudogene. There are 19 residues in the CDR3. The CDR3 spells CASSSPPLCREIAPVSYTF. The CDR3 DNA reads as TGTGCCAGCAGCTCCCCCCCTTTGTGCAGGGAGATAGCCCCGGTTAGCTACACCTTC.

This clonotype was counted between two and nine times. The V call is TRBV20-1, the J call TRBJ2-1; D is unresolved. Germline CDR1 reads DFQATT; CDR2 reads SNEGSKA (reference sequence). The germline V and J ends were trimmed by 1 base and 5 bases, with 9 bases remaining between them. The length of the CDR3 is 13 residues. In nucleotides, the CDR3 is TGCAGTGCTAGAGGGATGCTAGACAATGAGCAGTTCTTC. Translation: CSARGMLDNEQFF.

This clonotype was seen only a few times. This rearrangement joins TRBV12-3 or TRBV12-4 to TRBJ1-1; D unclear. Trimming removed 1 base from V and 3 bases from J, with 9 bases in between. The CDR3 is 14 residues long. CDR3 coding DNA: TGTGCCAGCAGTTTAGGGGGATCCCACACTGAAGCTTTCTTT. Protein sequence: CASSLGGSHTEAFF.

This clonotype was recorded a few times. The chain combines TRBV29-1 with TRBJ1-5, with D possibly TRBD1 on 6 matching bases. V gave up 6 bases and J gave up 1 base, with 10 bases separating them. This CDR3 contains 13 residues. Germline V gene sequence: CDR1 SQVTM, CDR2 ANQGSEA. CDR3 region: CSVQTGSNQPQHF. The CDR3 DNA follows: TGCAGCGTCCAAACAGGGAGCAATCAGCCCCAGCATTTT.

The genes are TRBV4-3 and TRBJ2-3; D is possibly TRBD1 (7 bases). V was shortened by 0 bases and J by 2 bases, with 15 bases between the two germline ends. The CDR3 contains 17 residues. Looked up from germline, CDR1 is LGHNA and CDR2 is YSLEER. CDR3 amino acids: CASSQDRGASATDTQYF. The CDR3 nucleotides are TGCGCCAGCAGCCAAGACAGGGGGGCTAGCGCCACAGATACGCAGTATTTT.

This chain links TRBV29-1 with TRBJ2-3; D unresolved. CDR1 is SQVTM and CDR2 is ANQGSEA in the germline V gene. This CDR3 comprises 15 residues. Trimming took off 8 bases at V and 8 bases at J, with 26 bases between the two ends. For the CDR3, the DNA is TGCAGCCCCATAACAAGTCGATGCTCGCATGGTACGCAGTATTTT. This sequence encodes CSPITSRCSHGTQYF.

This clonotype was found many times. CDR3 in DNA: TGTGCCAGCAGTCTAGGCTCTGGCTACACCTTC. It is translated as CASSLGSGYTF. The rearrangement joins TRBV12-3 or TRBV12-4 to TRBJ1-2; D call uncertain. CDR3 size: 11 residues. The germline V and J ends were trimmed by 5 bases and 7 bases, with 8 bases remaining between them.

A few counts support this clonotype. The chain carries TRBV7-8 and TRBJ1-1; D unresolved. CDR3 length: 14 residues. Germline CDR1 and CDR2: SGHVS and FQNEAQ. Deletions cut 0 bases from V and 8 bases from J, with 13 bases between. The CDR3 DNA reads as TGTGCCAGCAGCTTAGCGGGAGTCGTCTCGGAAGCTTTCTTT. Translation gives CASSLAGVVSEAFF.

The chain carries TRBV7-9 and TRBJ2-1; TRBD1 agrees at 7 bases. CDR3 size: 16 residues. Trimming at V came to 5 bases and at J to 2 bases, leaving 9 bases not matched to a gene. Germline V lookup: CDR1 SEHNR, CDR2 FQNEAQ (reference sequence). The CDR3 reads CASSGGQPKTYNEQFF. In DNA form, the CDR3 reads TGTGCCAGCAGCGGGGGACAGCCAAAGACCTACAATGAGCAGTTCTTC.

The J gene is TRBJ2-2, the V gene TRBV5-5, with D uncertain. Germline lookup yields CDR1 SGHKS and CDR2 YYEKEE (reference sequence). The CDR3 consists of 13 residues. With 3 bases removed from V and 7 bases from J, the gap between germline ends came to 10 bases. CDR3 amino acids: CASSWVPGGELFF. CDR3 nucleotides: TGTGCCAGCAGCTGGGTTCCGGGCGGGGAGCTGTTTTTT. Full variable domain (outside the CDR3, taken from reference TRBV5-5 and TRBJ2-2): DAGVTQSPTHLIKTRGQQVTLRCSPISGHKSVSWYQQVLGQGPQFIFQYYEKEERGRGNFPDRFSARQFPNYSSELNVNALLLGDSALYLCASSWVPGGELFFGEGSRLTVL.

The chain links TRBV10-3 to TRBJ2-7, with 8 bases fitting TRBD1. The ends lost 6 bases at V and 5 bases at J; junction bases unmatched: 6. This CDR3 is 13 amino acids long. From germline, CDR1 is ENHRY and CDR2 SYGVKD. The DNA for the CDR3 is TGTGCCATCAGCCCGACAGGGGTGAACGAGCAGTACTTC. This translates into CAISPTGVNEQYF.

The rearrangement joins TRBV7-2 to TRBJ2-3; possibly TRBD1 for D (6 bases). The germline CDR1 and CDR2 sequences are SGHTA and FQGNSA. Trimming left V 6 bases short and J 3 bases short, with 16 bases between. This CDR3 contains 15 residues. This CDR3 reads CASRSRGYLTDTQYF. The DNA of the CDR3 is TGTGCCAGCAGATCTAGGGGGTACCTTACAGATACGCAGTATTTT.

CDR3 residues: CASSDRDRDRNTIYF. Here the CDR3 DNA reads TGTGCCAGCAGTGACCGGGACAGAGATAGAAACACCATATATTTT. The J gene is TRBJ1-3, the V gene TRBV25-1, with 7 bases lining up with TRBD1. Germline V gene lookup returns CDR1 MGHDK and CDR2 SYGVNS. J lost 5 bases, V lost 3 bases, and 7 bases had no gene match. This CDR3 is built from 15 residues.